This T cell receptor beta chain was identified in a study of T cells in Graves' hyperthyroidism and ophthalmopathy (dated by TCRdb to between 2018 and 2021). In the study overall: Peripheral blood was sampled at the time of initial diagnosis, prior to any treatment. To identify distinguishing TCR V-J signatures, a discovery cohort of 95 to 100 patients was used, comprising under 45 with Graves' ophthalmopathy and approximately 57 with stable Graves' hyperthyroidism. Prospective prediction of ophthalmopathy was tested in an independent validation cohort of 18 to 20 hyperthyroidism patients and some 17 patients who later progressed to ophthalmopathy. The 100 discovery patients were randomly split 7:3 into training and test sets. In addition, the study compared T-cell repertoires in thyroid tissue and in blood from about six Graves' hyperthyroidism patients. Following sampling, methimazole starting at 30 mg daily was given to hyperthyroidism patients, and high-dose intravenous methylprednisolone was given to ophthalmopathy patients. TCR Vbeta CDR3 sequencing of 130 to 150 peripheral blood samples (under 45 ophthalmopathy, some 75 hyperthyroidism and approximately 17 progressor patients) is reported in the paper.

The TCR beta CDR3 regions were amplified from RNA transcripts. For the first round of RT-PCR on the TCR CDR3, the HTBI primer set was used together with the Qiagen OneStep RT-PCR kit. The libraries were constructed in a second round of multiplex PCR and then size-selected and purified. Libraries were sequenced paired-end with 100 bp reads on an Illumina HiSeq2000. On the study's bioinformatics: Raw data were processed with SOAPnuke, discarding reads with adapters, uncalled bases, mean Phred below 15, or no exact constant-primer or identifier match. High-quality paired reads were merged using COPE v1.2.5, and each unique nucleotide sequence was defined as a clonotype. Clonotypes were aligned to IMGT TRBV, TRBD and TRBJ reference segments using MiTCR v1.1. The analysis included only V-J combinations with a frequency above 0.0001, which together covered 98% to 99.2% of the repertoires. The TCS score was defined as the ratio of F50 (clonal expansion) to E x V (chaos), calculated using BLOSUM62-based TCRdist between CDR3 peptides within each V-J. Welch's t-statistics and random forest reduced some 510 V-J features to 13, which were used in a naive Bayes classifier (R e1071). TCRdb passed the public sequencing reads through fastp at Q25 and MiXCR, retaining productive beta sequences. Each CDR3 protein gets just one entry, which takes the most common genes and DNA from the rows behind it. None of the V and J calls come from the authors' own analysis; TCRdb made them. The sample contains 500,000 to 600,000 distinct CDR3 sequences, 15% to 20% of them found a single time. Of the sample, roughly 47% is held by the ten largest clones.

Overall study results and their limits: Most expanded thyroid clonotypes (frequency above 0.001) were also found in blood, which suggests that blood repertoires may mirror thyroid immune responses. In validation, the model predicted progression to ophthalmopathy a median of approximately 6.6 months before onset, with approximately 68% sensitivity and 72.22% specificity. In cross-validation, a model built on a 13 V-J signature told ophthalmopathy apart from stable hyperthyroidism with under 90% sensitivity and roughly 82% specificity, and in testing the same model reached 80%/75%. Sample size was not statistically predetermined, and blinding of investigators to group allocation was not performed.

Notes on this clonotype: What antigen it recognizes has not been identified. No much larger clone exists at a distance of one base, and base qualities are not known.

Ophthalmopathy patients had moderately to severely active disease, Clinical Activity Score of at least 3, NOSPECS grade of at least 4, and duration under 3 months. Patients with uncontrolled infections, other autoimmune diseases, pregnancy or lactation were excluded. Diagnoses were based on clinical symptoms, serum thyroxine and TRAb, thyroid ultrasound and orbital computed tomography. Ficoll-Paque density gradient centrifugation was used to isolate PBMCs from around 10 ml of fresh peripheral blood. Total RNA was extracted using Trizol reagent, and RNA quality was assessed on an Agilent 2100 Bioanalyzer. CDR3 length: 13 amino acids, cysteine to phenylalanine. CDR3 DNA is the only sequence kept; it has 39 bases, read in frame from the first base. V and J are truncated by 4 bases and 7 bases respectively, leaving an intervening sequence of 13 bases. The germline V gene gives CDR1 as SGHTA and CDR2 as FQGNSA.

This TCR derives from a middle-aged man with Graves' ophthalmopathy. This sequence uses TRBV7-2 and TRBJ2-5; no D gene call is confident. Input material: blood. The CDR3 protein sequence reads: CASSSPGTGTQYF. The DNA sequence follows: TGTGCCAGCAGCTCCCCCGGTACGGGGACCCAGTACTTC.